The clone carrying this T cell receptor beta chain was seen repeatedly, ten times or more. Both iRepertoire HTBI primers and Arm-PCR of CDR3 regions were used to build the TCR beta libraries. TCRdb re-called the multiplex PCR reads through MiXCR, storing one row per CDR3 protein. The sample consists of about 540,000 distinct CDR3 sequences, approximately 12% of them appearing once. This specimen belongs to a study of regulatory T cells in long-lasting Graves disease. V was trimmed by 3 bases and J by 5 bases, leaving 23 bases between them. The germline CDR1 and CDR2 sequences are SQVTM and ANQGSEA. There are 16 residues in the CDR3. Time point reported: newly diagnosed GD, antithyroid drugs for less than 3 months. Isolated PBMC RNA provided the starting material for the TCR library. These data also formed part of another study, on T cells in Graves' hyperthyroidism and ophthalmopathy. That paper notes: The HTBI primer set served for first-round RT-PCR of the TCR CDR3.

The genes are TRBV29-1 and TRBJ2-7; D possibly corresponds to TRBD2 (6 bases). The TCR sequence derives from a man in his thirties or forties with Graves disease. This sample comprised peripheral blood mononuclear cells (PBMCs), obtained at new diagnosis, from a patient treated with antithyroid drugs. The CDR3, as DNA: TGCAGCGTTGACATGGAGGGAGCGCACCGGTTGGACGAGCAGTACTTC. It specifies CSVDMEGAHRLDEQYF.